A selection of T cell receptor beta chains follows, all from one sample in a study of blood T cell repertoires in COVID-19. The table came from immunoSEQ multiplex PCR; TCRdb's copy has only in-frame clones and leaves some out. This sample has 80,000 to 85,000 clones; 88% occur once, and the top ten carry 4.8%. The sequenced sample consisted of peripheral blood. The receptor set was obtained from a woman aged 80 or over with acute or convalescent COVID-19. The CDR3 runs from the conserved cysteine through the conserved F or W. Fields, in order: D gene, V gene, clone size, J gene, CDR3 DNA, CDR3 protein. A D gene is named only where the DNA matches it firmly. Only part of the rows carry a size: once, few, many, or a class if the clone is expanded.

TRBD2	TRBV5-1	once	TRBJ2-1	TGCGCCAGCAGCCCAGACCCGACTAGCGGGCGCACCGGGCAGTTCTTC	CASSPDPTSGRTGQFF
TRBD2	TRBV2	NA	TRBJ2-3	TGTGCCAGCACCCGACTAGCGGGTAGCACAGATACGCAGTATTTT	CASTRLAGSTDTQYF
NA	TRBV6-6	NA	TRBJ1-1	TGTGCCAGCAGTTACTCTCGGGGAGGGAACACTGAAGCTTTCTTT	CASSYSRGGNTEAFF
NA	TRBV7-9	NA	TRBJ1-2	TGTGCCAGCAGTACCGACAGGACGAGACTTTATGGCTACACCTTC	CASSTDRTRLYGYTF
TRBD2	TRBV6-1	NA	TRBJ2-7	TGTGCCAGCAGTGAAGAGGTTCGTAGCGGGAGTTTGTCCTACGAGCAGTACTTC	CASSEEVRSGSLSYEQYF
NA	TRBV6-6	NA	TRBJ1-5	TGTGCCAGCGGTAAAAACTCGGGGGGGCGTCAGCCCCAGCATTTT	CASGKNSGGRQPQHF
NA	TRBV5-4	many	TRBJ1-1	TGTGCCAGCAGCTTGAGAGCCTGGGGCGAAGCTTTCTTT	CASSLRAWGEAFF
NA	TRBV6-5	few	TRBJ1-1	TGTGCCAGCGGTAGGGGTGTGAACACTGAAGCTTTCTTT	CASGRGVNTEAFF
TRBD2	TRBV5-6	once	TRBJ2-1	TGTGCCAGCAGCTTAAATTCCGGGGGGGCCCGTAGTGAGCAGTTCTTC	CASSLNSGGARSEQFF
TRBD2	TRBV3-1/TRBV3-2	NA	TRBJ2-5	TGTGCCAGCAGCCAAAGACTAGCGGGAGGCGTGGAGACCCAGTACTTC	CASSQRLAGGVETQYF
NA	TRBV5-4	NA	TRBJ2-2	TGTGCCAGCAGAATCGGGAAGAACACCGGGGAGCTGTTTTTT	CASRIGKNTGELFF
NA	TRBV7-9	NA	TRBJ1-2	TGTGCCAGCAGCTTAGAGGGAGGCTATGGCTACACCTTC	CASSLEGGYGYTF
TRBD2	TRBV2	few	TRBJ2-1	TGTGCCAGCAGGGGACTACCCGTCTACAATGAGCAGTTCTTC	CASRGLPVYNEQFF
TRBD1	TRBV28	NA	TRBJ2-5	TGTGCCAGCAGTTTAGGGCAGGGGGCCGGGGAGACCCAGTACTTC	CASSLGQGAGETQYF
TRBD1	TRBV7-2	NA	TRBJ1-6	TGTGCCAGCAGCTTACAGACAGGGGTAGATTCACCCCTCCACTTT	CASSLQTGVDSPLHF
NA	TRBV6-1	NA	TRBJ2-5	TGTGCCAGCAGTGAATCTAGGGGGGAGACCCAGTACTTC	CASSESRGETQYF
TRBD1	TRBV7-3	NA	TRBJ2-1	TGTGCCAGCAGCTTAACGCACAGGGGTGAGCAGTTCTTC	CASSLTHRGEQFF
TRBD1	TRBV6-2/TRBV6-3	NA	TRBJ2-3	TGTGCCAGCAGCCCCGGGACAGAAGCAGATACGCAGTATTTT	CASSPGTEADTQYF
TRBD2	TRBV3-1/TRBV3-2	NA	TRBJ2-7	TGTGCCAGCAGCCACCGCGTTGGGGTAGCGGGAGCCTACGAGCAGTACTTC	CASSHRVGVAGAYEQYF
NA	TRBV11-3	once	TRBJ2-7	TGTGCCAGCAGCGCCCGTCAGGGCGGCGAGCAGTACTTC	CASSARQGGEQYF
NA	TRBV14	few	TRBJ1-1	TGTGCCAGCAGCCAAGTTTGGGGGCAGAAGGGGGAAGCTTTCTTT	CASSQVWGQKGEAFF
TRBD2	TRBV7-6	NA	TRBJ2-1	TGTGCCAGCAGCGTCGGACTTCTAAGTCGGACTAGCGGGAATGAGCAGTTCTTC	CASSVGLLSRTSGNEQFF
TRBD1	TRBV2	NA	TRBJ1-2	TGTGCCAGCAGTTCCGGGACAGACTATGGCTACACCTTC	CASSSGTDYGYTF
NA	TRBV19	NA	TRBJ2-1	TGTGCCAGTAGAGGGGGGGCTTACAATGAGCAGTTCTTC	CASRGGAYNEQFF
TRBD2	TRBV14	NA	TRBJ2-3	TGTGCCTGCCGCCGCGGGCTAGCGGGAGGAGGAGATACGCAGTATTTT	CACRRGLAGGGDTQYF
TRBD1	TRBV5-1	once	TRBJ1-1	TGCGCCAGCTGCGGACAGGGAGGGGGAGTAACTGAAGCTTTCTTT	CASCGQGGGVTEAFF
NA	TRBV9	NA	TRBJ1-1	TGTGCCAGCAGCCCTAGGGGGGGGGTGGCCACTGAAGCTTTCTTT	CASSPRGGVATEAFF
NA	TRBV19	once	TRBJ1-1	TGTGCCAGTATTGCACAGGGAGGGACTGAAGCTTTCTTT	CASIAQGGTEAFF
TRBD1	TRBV18	NA	TRBJ1-1	TGTGCCAGCTCACCAGGACAGGTGCGGGCTGAAGCTTTCTTT	CASSPGQVRAEAFF
NA	TRBV29-1	NA	TRBJ2-3	TGCAGCGTTGTTGGCAGGGCGTCAGATACGCAGTATTTT	CSVVGRASDTQYF
NA	TRBV18	NA	TRBJ1-5	TGTGCCAGCTCACCTAAGGGGGGGAGCAATCAGCCCCAGCATTTT	CASSPKGGSNQPQHF
TRBD2	TRBV14	NA	TRBJ2-3	TGTGCCAGCAGCCTGACTAGCGGGGGCGCCGGCACAGATACGCAGTATTTT	CASSLTSGGAGTDTQYF
NA	TRBV19	medium-sized	TRBJ1-2	TGTGCCAGTAGTATCGGTTTAATTGGTGGCTACACCTTC	CASSIGLIGGYTF
NA	TRBV28	NA	TRBJ1-1	TGTGCCAGCACCAAAGCGGGAAACAGGCATGAAGCTTTCTTT	CASTKAGNRHEAFF
TRBD1	TRBV7-6	NA	TRBJ2-2	TGTGCCAGCAGCTTCGTGCAGGGGGACACCGGGGAGCTGTTTTTT	CASSFVQGDTGELFF
TRBD2	TRBV14	NA	TRBJ2-1	TGTGCCAGCAGCCCGCTAGCGGGGGGCTACAATGAGCAGTTCTTC	CASSPLAGGYNEQFF
NA	TRBV6-6	NA	TRBJ1-1	TGTGCCAGCAGTTACTCGGGCGAAGTGGCTTTCTTT	CASSYSGEVAFF
NA	TRBV5-5	once	TRBJ2-1	TGTGCCAGCAGCAACGGGGTCTGGGGTGAGCAGTTCTTC	CASSNGVWGEQFF
TRBD2	TRBV11-3	many	TRBJ2-1	TGTGCCAGCAGCTCTATGGGACTAGCGGGGTACAATGAGCAGTTCTTC	CASSSMGLAGYNEQFF
NA	TRBV14	NA	TRBJ1-1	TGTGCCAGCAGCCAATCCCGGCCGGGGGGGGTCGAAGCTTTCTTT	CASSQSRPGGVEAFF
TRBD2	TRBV5-1	NA	TRBJ2-3	TGCGCCAGCAGCTTGACGGGGAGGGTCACAGATACGCAGTATTTT	CASSLTGRVTDTQYF
NA	TRBV19	NA	TRBJ2-5	TGTGCCAGTAGAACGACAGACCAAGAGACCCAGTACTTC	CASRTTDQETQYF
NA	TRBV7-2	NA	TRBJ1-2	TGTGCCAGCAGCCGCGGGGGGGCAGGGGTCGCGGCTAACTATGGCTACACCTTC	CASSRGGAGVAANYGYTF
NA	TRBV6-1	NA	TRBJ2-4	TGTGCCAGCAGTGAATTGACTAGTTCTCCGTACTTC	CASSELTSSPYF
TRBD2	TRBV2	once	TRBJ2-3	TGTGCCAGCAGTGAGCGGGGGGGATTCACAGATACGCAGTATTTT	CASSERGGFTDTQYF
TRBD1	TRBV9	NA	TRBJ2-3	TGTGCCAGCAGCCCTGGGACAGCCGTAACAGATACGCAGTATTTT	CASSPGTAVTDTQYF
NA	TRBV2	NA	TRBJ2-4	TGTGCCAGCAGTGAAATGGGGCAGGGAGCCAAAAACATTCAGTACTTC	CASSEMGQGAKNIQYF
TRBD1	TRBV5-6	NA	TRBJ2-3	TGTGCCAGCGGACCGGGACAGGGGCGCACAGATACGCAGTATTTT	CASGPGQGRTDTQYF
TRBD2	TRBV12-3/TRBV12-4	once	TRBJ2-1	TGTGCCAGCAGAACTAGCGGGAGCAATGAGCAGTTCTTC	CASRTSGSNEQFF
NA	TRBV19	NA	TRBJ1-6	TGTGCCAGTAGTATAGGCCAGGATAATTCACCCCTCCACTTT	CASSIGQDNSPLHF
TRBD2	TRBV5-4	NA	TRBJ2-3	TGTGCCAGCAGAACCAGCGGGAGTGGGGGGAGCACAGATACGCAGTATTTT	CASRTSGSGGSTDTQYF
NA	TRBV30	NA	TRBJ1-2	TGTGCCTGGAGTCGGGAGAATGGCTACACCTTC	CAWSRENGYTF
NA	TRBV10-3	NA	TRBJ2-7	TGTGCCATCAGTGAGTCCGGCGGGCCCTACGAGCAGTACTTC	CAISESGGPYEQYF
TRBD2	TRBV7-2	NA	TRBJ2-3	TGTGCCACCACCGGGACTAGCGGGGCGGTCTATACGCAGTATTTT	CATTGTSGAVYTQYF
TRBD2	TRBV9	NA	TRBJ2-5	TGTGCCAGCAGCACTCGGGGGGGGATAGGGCAAGAGACCCAGTACTTC	CASSTRGGIGQETQYF
TRBD1	TRBV27	NA	TRBJ2-7	TGTGCCAGCAGTACCCAAAGTGGGACAGCCTACGAGCAGTACTTC	CASSTQSGTAYEQYF
TRBD1	TRBV7-9	NA	TRBJ2-7	TGTGCCAGCAGCCTGGGACAGGGCACGTACTTC	CASSLGQGTYF
TRBD1	TRBV9	NA	TRBJ1-3	TGTGCCAGCAGCTGGACAGGGGTGAGCTCTGGAAACACCATATATTTT	CASSWTGVSSGNTIYF
TRBD1	TRBV6-5	NA	TRBJ2-7	TGTGCCAGCAGTTACCCATCGGGGACAGGGGGGTCCGAGCAGTACTTC	CASSYPSGTGGSEQYF
TRBD1	TRBV3-1/TRBV3-2	NA	TRBJ1-5	TGTGCCAGCAGCTCGACAGGGGGCAATCAGCCCCAGCATTTT	CASSSTGGNQPQHF